The clone carrying this TCR beta chain was detected only a few times. What it binds is unknown. Isolated RNA was reverse transcribed in full, so expressed TCRB transcripts were sequenced. The method was immunoSEQ multiplex PCR; TCRdb's version includes in-frame clones alone and lacks a portion of them. The top ten hold about 0.011% of the sample, which has about 260,000 clones, roughly 24% seen once. This sample stems from a study of beta chain features in type 1 diabetes. J gave up 8 bases and V 5 bases, and 2 bases lay outside the gene matches. Germline values: CDR1 SGHRS, CDR2 YFSETQ. The length of the CDR3 is 13 residues. Study-wide results and caveats: Across all four CD4+ subsets, people with type 1 diabetes showed modestly shorter TCRB CDR3s.

The gene calls are TRBV5-1 and TRBJ2-1, with 12 positions matching TRBD2. Material for sequencing was naive CD4+ T cells from blood. The source of this sequence is a young woman with type 1 diabetes. CDR3 DNA: TGCGCCAGCAGGACTAGCGGGAGAGATGAGCAGTTCTTC. Protein: CASRTSGRDEQFF.